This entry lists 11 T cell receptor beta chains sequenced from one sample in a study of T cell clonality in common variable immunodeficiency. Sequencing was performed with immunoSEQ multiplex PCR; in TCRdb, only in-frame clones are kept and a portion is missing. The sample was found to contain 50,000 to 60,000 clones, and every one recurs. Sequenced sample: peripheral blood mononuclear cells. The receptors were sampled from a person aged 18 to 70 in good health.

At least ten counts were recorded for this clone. The CDR3 bases that were read are TGTGCCAGCAGCTTTCGACAAAACACAGATACG. Protein sequence: CASSFRQNTDT. In full, the CDR3 reads CASSFRQNTDTQYF. The chain joins TRBV7-9 to TRBJ2-3; D is ambiguous. Read data end 3 residues before the CDR3 end; the end is taken from the germline J gene. This CDR3 has 14 residues. CDR1 and CDR2 from the germline V gene are SEHNR and FQNEAQ (reference sequence). Deletions cut 3 bases from V and 2 bases from J, with 9 bases between.

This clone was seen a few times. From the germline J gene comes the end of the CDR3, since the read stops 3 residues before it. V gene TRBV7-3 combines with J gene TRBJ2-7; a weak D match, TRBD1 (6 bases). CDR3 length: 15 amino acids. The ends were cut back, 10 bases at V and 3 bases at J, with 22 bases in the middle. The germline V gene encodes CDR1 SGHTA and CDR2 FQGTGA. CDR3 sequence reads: CANLPIQQGCYEQYF. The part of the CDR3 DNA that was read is TGTGCCAACCTACCCATCCAACAGGGCTGCTACGAG. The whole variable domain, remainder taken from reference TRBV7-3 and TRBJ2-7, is GAGVSQTPSNKVTEKGKYVELRCDPISGHTALYWYRQSLGQGPEFLIYFQGTGAADDSGLPNDRFFAVRPEGSVSTLKIQRTERGDSAVYLCANLPIQQGCYEQYFGPGTRLTVT.

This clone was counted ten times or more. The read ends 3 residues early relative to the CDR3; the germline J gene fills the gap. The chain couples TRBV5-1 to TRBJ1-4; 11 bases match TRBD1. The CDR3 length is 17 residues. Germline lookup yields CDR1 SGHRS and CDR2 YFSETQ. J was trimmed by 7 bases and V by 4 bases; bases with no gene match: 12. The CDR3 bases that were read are TGCGCCAGCAGCCCGAGCGGGACAGGGGGGCGAGGTGAAAAA. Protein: CASSPSGTGGRGEK. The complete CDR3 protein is CASSPSGTGGRGEKLFF.

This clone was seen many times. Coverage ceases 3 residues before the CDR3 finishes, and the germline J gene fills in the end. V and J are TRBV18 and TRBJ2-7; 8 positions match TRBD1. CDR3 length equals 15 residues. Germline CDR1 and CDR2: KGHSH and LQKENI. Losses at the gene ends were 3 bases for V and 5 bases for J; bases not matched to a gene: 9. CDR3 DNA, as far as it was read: TGTGCCAGCTCACCGTCTACGACAGGGGTTCACGAG. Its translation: CASSPSTTGVHE. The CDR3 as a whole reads CASSPSTTGVHEQYF.

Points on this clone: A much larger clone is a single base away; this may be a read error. The sequenced CDR3 bases are TGTGCCAGCAGCTTAAATCCCCCAAAATCTGGGGCCAACGTG. Its translation: CASSLNPPKSGANV. The entire CDR3 sequence reads CASSLNPPKSGANVLFF. V gene TRBV7-3 combines with J gene TRBJ2-2; perhaps TRBD1 as D (5 bases). The sequence runs out 3 residues before the end of the CDR3; the remainder is reconstructed from the germline J gene. CDR1 and CDR2 from the germline V gene are SGHTA and FQGTGA. This CDR3 comprises 17 residues.

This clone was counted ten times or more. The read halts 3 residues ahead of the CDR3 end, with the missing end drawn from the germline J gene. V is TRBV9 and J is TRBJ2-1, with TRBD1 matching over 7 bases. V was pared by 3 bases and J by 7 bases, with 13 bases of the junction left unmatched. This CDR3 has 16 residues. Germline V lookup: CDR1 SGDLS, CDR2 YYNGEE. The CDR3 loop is CASSAHDREKRNEQFF. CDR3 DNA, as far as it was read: TGTGCCAGCAGCGCCCATGACAGGGAGAAGAGGAATGAG. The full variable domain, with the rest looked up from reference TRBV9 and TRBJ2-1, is DSGVTQTPKHLITATGQRVTLRCSPRSGDLSVYWYQQSLDQGLQFLIQYYNGEERAKGNILERFSAQQFPDLHSELNLSSLELGDSALYFCASSAHDREKRNEQFFGPGTRLTVL.

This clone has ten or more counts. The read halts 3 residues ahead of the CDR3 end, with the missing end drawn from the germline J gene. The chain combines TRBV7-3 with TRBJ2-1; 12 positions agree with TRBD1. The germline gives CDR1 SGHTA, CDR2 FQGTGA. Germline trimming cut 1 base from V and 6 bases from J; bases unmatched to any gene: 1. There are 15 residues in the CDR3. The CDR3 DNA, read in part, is TGTGCCAGCAGCTTAATGGGACAGGGGGCCAATGAG. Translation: CASSLMGQGANE. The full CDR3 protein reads CASSLMGQGANEQFF. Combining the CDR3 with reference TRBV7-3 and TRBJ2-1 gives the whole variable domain GAGVSQTPSNKVTEKGKYVELRCDPISGHTALYWYRQSLGQGPEFLIYFQGTGAADDSGLPNDRFFAVRPEGSVSTLKIQRTERGDSAVYLCASSLMGQGANEQFFGPGTRLTVL.

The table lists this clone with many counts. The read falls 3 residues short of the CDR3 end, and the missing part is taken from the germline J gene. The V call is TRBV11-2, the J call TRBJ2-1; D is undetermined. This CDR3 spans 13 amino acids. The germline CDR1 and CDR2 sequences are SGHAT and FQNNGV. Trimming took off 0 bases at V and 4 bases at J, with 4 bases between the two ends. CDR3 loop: CASSLEGYNEQFF. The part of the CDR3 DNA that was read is TGTGCCAGCAGCTTAGAAGGGTACAATGAG.

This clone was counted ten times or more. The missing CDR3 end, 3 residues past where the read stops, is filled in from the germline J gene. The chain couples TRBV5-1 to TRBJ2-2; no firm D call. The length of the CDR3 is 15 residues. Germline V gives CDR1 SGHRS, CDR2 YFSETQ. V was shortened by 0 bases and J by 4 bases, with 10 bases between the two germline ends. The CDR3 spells CASSLVTFPTGELFF. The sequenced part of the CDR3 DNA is TGCGCCAGCAGCTTGGTGACTTTTCCCACCGGGGAG.

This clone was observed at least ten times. Here the CDR3 reads CASSKLVSYNEQFF. CDR3 DNA, as far as it was read: TGTGCCAGCAGTAAACTAGTCTCCTACAATGAG. V gene TRBV6-2 or TRBV6-3 combines with J gene TRBJ2-1; tentatively, D is TRBD2 (5 bases). The CDR3 extends 3 residues past the end of the read, so its final part is completed from the germline J gene. The length of the CDR3 is 14 residues. V dropped 5 bases and J dropped 0 bases, with 8 bases sitting between them. Germline V CDR1 and CDR2: MNHEY, SVGEGT.

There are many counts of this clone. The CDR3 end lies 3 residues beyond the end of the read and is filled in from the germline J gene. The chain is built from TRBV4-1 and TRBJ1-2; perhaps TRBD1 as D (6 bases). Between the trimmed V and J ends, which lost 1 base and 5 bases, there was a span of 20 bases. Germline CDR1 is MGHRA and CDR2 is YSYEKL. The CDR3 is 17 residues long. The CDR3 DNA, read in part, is TGCGCCAGCAGCCAAGCTGGCCACAGGGACGGGAGGTATGGC. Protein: CASSQAGHRDGRYG. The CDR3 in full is CASSQAGHRDGRYGYTF.